This T cell receptor beta chain was found in a study of blood T cells in healthy people across ages. This clonotype was recorded a few times. Its antigen is still unknown. Together with a sample-barcoded 5' primer, a J-beta primer mix was included in a second PCR lasting about 7 to 12 cycles. A template-switch adaptor that had 12 random nucleotides put a tag on each cDNA molecule. CDR3-containing paired-end reads numbered at least 3 million in each sample. One entry per CDR3 protein results from TCRdb running MiXCR on the 5' RACE reads. The sample lists about 1.7 million distinct CDR3 sequences, 28% occurring once. Unmatched junction bases numbered 4, after V lost 2 bases and J lost 0 bases. Germline assignment: CDR1 MGHRA and CDR2 YSYEKL. This CDR3 contains 17 residues. Study outcomes and limitations: TCR beta diversity correlated strongly with naive T cell percentage.

This receptor was obtained from a woman aged 30 to 39 in good health. The V call is TRBV4-1, the J call TRBJ2-2; the match to TRBD1 covers 9 bases. Input material: blood. The CDR3 DNA sequence: TGCGCCAGCAGCCAACCGAGACAGGGGGCGAACACCGGGGAGCTGTTTTTT. Translation: CASSQPRQGANTGELFF.